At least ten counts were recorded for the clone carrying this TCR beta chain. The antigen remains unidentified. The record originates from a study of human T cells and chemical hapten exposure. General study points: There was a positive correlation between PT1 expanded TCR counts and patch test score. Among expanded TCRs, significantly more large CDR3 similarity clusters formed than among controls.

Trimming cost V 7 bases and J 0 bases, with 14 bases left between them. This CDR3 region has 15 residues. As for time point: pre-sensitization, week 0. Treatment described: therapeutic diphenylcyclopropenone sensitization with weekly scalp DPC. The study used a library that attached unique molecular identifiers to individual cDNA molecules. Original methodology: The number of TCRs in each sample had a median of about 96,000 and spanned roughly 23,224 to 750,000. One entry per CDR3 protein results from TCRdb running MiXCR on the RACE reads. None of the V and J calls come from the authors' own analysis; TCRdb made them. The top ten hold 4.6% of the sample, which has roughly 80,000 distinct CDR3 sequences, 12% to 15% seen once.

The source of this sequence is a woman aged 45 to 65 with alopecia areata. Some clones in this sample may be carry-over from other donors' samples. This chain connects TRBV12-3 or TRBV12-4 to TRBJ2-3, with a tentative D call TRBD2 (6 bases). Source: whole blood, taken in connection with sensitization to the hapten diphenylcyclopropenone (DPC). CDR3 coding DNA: TGTGCCAGCATCAGTGGGGACTGGAGCACAGATACGCAGTATTTT. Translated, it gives CASISGDWSTDTQYF.